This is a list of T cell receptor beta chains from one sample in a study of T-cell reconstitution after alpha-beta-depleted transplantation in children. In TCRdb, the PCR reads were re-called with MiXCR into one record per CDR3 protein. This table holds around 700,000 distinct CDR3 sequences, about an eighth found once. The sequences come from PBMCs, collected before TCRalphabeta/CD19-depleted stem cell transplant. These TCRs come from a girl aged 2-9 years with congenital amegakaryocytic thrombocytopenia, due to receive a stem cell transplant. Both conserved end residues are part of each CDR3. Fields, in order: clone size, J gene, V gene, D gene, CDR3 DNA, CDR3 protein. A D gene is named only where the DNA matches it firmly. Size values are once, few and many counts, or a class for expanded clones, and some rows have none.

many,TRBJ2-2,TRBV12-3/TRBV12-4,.,TGTGCCTCAACTGCCCCTAGCGCCGAAATATCCGGGGAGCTGTTTTTT,CASTAPSAEISGELFF
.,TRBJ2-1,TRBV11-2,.,TGTGCCAGCAGCTTAGCAGAGGGATACAATGAGCAGTTCTTC,CASSLAEGYNEQFF
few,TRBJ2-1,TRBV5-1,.,TGCGCCAGCAGCTTGACGCCGGGAGCCTACAATGAGCAGTTCTTC,CASSLTPGAYNEQFF
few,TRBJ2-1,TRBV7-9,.,TGTGCCAGCAGCTTTGATATGATGGGTGAGCAGTTCTTC,CASSFDMMGEQFF
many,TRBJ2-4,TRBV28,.,TGTGCCAGCAGTTTATCTTTAACGCGGGAAAACATTCAGTACTTC,CASSLSLTRENIQYF
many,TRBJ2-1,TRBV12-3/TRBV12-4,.,TGTGCCAGCACCGAACTAGCAAATGAGCAGTTCTTC,CASTELANEQFF
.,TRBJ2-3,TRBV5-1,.,TGCGCCAGCAGCAGTGCGATAGCAGATACGCAGTATTTT,CASSSAIADTQYF
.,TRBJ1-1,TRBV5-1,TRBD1,TGCGCCAGCAGCTTCAAGGGACAGGGTCGTGTTTTTACTGAAGCTTTCTTT,CASSFKGQGRVFTEAFF
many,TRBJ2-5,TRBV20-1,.,TGCAGTGCCCCTGACGGGGGTAGAGAGACCCAGTACTTC,CSAPDGGRETQYF
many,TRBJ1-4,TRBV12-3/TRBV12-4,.,TGTGCCAGCAGTCCTCGTGCGGGGCGTGATGAAAAACTGTTTTTT,CASSPRAGRDEKLFF
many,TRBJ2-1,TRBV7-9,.,TGTGCCAGCAGCCCGCGTTCCTACAATGAGCAGTTCTTC,CASSPRSYNEQFF
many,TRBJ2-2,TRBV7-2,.,TGTGCCAGCAGCTTGTCGGGATCCACCGGGGAGCTGTTTTTT,CASSLSGSTGELFF
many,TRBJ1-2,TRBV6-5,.,TGTGCCAGCGGGGCTAACTATGGCTACACCTTC,CASGANYGYTF
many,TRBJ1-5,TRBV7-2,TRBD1,TGTGCCAGCAGCAGGGACAGGGCTGGCAATCAGCCCCAGCATTTT,CASSRDRAGNQPQHF
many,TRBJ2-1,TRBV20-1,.,TGCAGTGCTAGAGGTCTTCGTTCTAATGAGCAGTTCTTC,CSARGLRSNEQFF
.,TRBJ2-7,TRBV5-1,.,TGCGCCTGCAGCTACCCCGGGGATTTATACGAGCAGTACTTC,CACSYPGDLYEQYF
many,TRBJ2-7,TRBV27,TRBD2,TGTGCCAGCAGTTTATATGCGGGAGACAACGAGCAGTACTTC,CASSLYAGDNEQYF
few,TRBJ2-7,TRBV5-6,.,TGTGCCAGCAGCCAGGACCCGACAAGGGAGCAGTACTTC,CASSQDPTREQYF
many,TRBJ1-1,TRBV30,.,TGTGCCTGGGATCGACAGCACACTGAAGCTTTCTTT,CAWDRQHTEAFF
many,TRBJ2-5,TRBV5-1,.,TGCGCCAGCAGCTTGGGCCCGTTTCAAGAGACCCAGTACTTC,CASSLGPFQETQYF
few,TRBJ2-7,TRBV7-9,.,TGTGCCAGCAGCTCACCCGTCCAGGACGAGCAGTACTTC,CASSSPVQDEQYF
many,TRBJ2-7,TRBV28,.,TGTGCCACCAAGCGGCTCAGTACTGGCACCTACGAGCAGTACTTC,CATKRLSTGTYEQYF
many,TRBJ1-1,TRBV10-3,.,TGTGCCATCAGTGTAGCCAGAGGGAACACTGAAGCTTTCTTT,CAISVARGNTEAFF